This T cell receptor (beta chain) is from a study of T-cell reconstitution after alpha-beta-depleted transplantation in children. It was with unique molecular identifiers that the TCRbeta library was prepared. TCRdb independently ran MiXCR on the PCR reads; one entry per CDR3 protein. The sample has about 510,000 distinct CDR3 sequences; about an eighth are singletons. This CDR3 region has 11 residues. CDR1 is SQVTM and CDR2 is ANQGSEA in the germline V gene. Trimming took off 6 bases at V and 7 bases at J, with 13 bases between the two ends. This clonotype was counted at least ten times. Its antigen is currently unknown. Study-wide findings and caveats: Expanded graft clones numbering several hundred reportedly gave rise to alpha-beta T cells about two months after transplant. Among T cells one year after transplant, newly produced cells accounted for most counts and diversity.

The receptor's source is a female patient aged 2-9 years who had a stem cell transplant for aplastic anemia, so the T cells may come from the graft donor. The gene calls are TRBV29-1 and TRBJ2-7; tentatively, D is TRBD2 (5 bases). The sample consisted of PBMCs, mostly from graft donor cells, taken 180 days after TCRalphabeta/CD19-depleted stem cell transplant. Here the CDR3 DNA reads TGCAGCGTCGGACTTGTGGGAGAGCAGTACTTC. This translates into CSVGLVGEQYF.